Listed below are T cell receptor beta chains from one sample, sequenced in a study of cytomegalovirus exposure and HLA in healthy donors. TCRdb keeps only in-frame clones here, not all; method: immunoSEQ multiplex PCR. The repertoire includes some 200,000 clones, about 80% of them detected once, and approximately 2.2% sits in the top ten. Material for sequencing was PBMCs. The receptors were gathered from a woman in her twenties or thirties in good health and CMV-seropositive. Each CDR3 is given with its conserved first and last residue. D genes are given only for firm matches. Clone size is stated in some rows and not others, as once, few, many or a class when expanded.

few	TRBV2	TRBJ2-7	.	TGTGCCAGCAGTGAGACAGGTTATAGCTACGAGCAGTACTTC	CASSETGYSYEQYF
.	TRBV5-1	TRBJ2-5	TRBD1	TGCGCCAGCAGCCGACAGGGGGCAAAGGATGGAGAGACCCAGTACTTC	CASSRQGAKDGETQYF
.	TRBV27	TRBJ2-2	.	TGTGCCAGCAGGAGGTGGGGCCTGAACACCGGGGAGCTGTTTTTT	CASRRWGLNTGELFF
.	TRBV28	TRBJ2-7	TRBD2	TGTGCCAGCAGCCAGACTAGCGGGGGCATCTACGAGCAGTACTTC	CASSQTSGGIYEQYF
once	TRBV7-2	TRBJ2-1	TRBD2	TGTGCCAGCAGACCGGGGGGGGCAGTCTCCTACAATGAGCAGTTCTTC	CASRPGGAVSYNEQFF
.	TRBV4-3	TRBJ2-7	.	TGCGCCAGCAGCCAAGATTTCAGGGGCGGGGGCGAGCAGTACTTC	CASSQDFRGGGEQYF
.	TRBV10-3	TRBJ1-3	.	TGTGCCATCAGTGGGGCGTACTCTGGAAACACCATATATTTT	CAISGAYSGNTIYF
.	TRBV7-9	TRBJ2-1	TRBD2	TGTGCCAGCAGCCCCACCGGGGGGTACAATGAGCAGTTCTTC	CASSPTGGYNEQFF
few	TRBV4-3	TRBJ1-4	TRBD1	TGCGCCAGCAGCCAAGGCCCCCAGGGGGCAACTAATGAAAAACTGTTTTTT	CASSQGPQGATNEKLFF
.	TRBV10-2	TRBJ1-1	.	TGCGCCAGCGCAAGGTTCGGCGGAGCGAACACTGAAGCTTTCTTT	CASARFGGANTEAFF
.	TRBV7-2	TRBJ2-1	TRBD2	TGTGCCAGCAGCTTAGCCAGCGGGAGGGCCTTGTTCTTC	CASSLASGRALFF
once	TRBV13	TRBJ1-5	.	TGTGCCAGCAGCTTAGGACAAGGCAATCAGCCCCAGCATTTT	CASSLGQGNQPQHF
.	TRBV6-4	TRBJ1-2	.	TGTGCCAGCAGTCCCCACTGGGGGCGAGACACCTTC	CASSPHWGRDTF
.	TRBV5-6	TRBJ1-6	.	TGTGCCAGCAGCTCGCGGGTCTTATATAATTCACCCCTCCACTTT	CASSSRVLYNSPLHF
.	TRBV6-6	TRBJ2-1	TRBD1	TGTGCCAGCAGTCTCGGGACAGTCAATGAGCAGTTCTTC	CASSLGTVNEQFF
.	TRBV30	TRBJ2-3	.	TGTGCCTCGGGTAATGGGTTAACGCAGTATTTT	CASGNGLTQYF
.	TRBV7-9	TRBJ1-4	TRBD1	TGTGCCAGCAGCTTAGTAGCGGGACAGGGATGGGAAAAACTGTTTTTT	CASSLVAGQGWEKLFF
.	TRBV7-9	TRBJ2-7	TRBD2	TGTGCCAGCAGCTTTGCGGGGGACTACCGCGAGCAGTACTTC	CASSFAGDYREQYF
.	TRBV19	TRBJ2-6	.	TGTGCCAGTAAGTGGGGAGGTGGGGCCAACGTCCTGACTTTC	CASKWGGGANVLTF
few	TRBV29-1	TRBJ1-2	.	TGCAGCGTTGGACAGGACTATGGCTACACCTTC	CSVGQDYGYTF
.	TRBV27	TRBJ2-7	TRBD1	TGTGCCAGCAGTTTCGACAGGGCGGCATACGAGCAGTACTTC	CASSFDRAAYEQYF
.	TRBV7-2	TRBJ2-2	TRBD1	TGTGCCAGCAGCTTACCCCGACAGGGGGCGGTTCGCGCCGGGGAGCTGTTTTTT	CASSLPRQGAVRAGELFF
.	TRBV5-1	TRBJ2-7	.	TGCGCCAGCAGCTCGAACAGGGATCTCCCCGACGAGCAGTACTTC	CASSSNRDLPDEQYF
.	TRBV30	TRBJ2-7	.	TGTGCCTGGAGTGCCCTTGGGGCAGCCGAGCAGTACTTC	CAWSALGAAEQYF
.	TRBV25-1	TRBJ1-2	TRBD1	TGTGCCAGCAGTCGAGGGGGCCCCAACTATGGCTACACCTTC	CASSRGGPNYGYTF
.	TRBV10-1	TRBJ2-3	.	TGCGCCAGCAGTGGTATTCGGGCAGATACGCAGTATTTT	CASSGIRADTQYF
.	TRBV27	TRBJ2-7	.	TGTGCCAGCAGTATCCAGGGGTATGGCTCCTACGAGCAGTACTTC	CASSIQGYGSYEQYF
.	TRBV7-9	TRBJ2-3	.	TGTGCCAGCAGCTTAAGGACAGTCCCACCTACGCAGTATTTT	CASSLRTVPPTQYF
.	TRBV5-6	TRBJ2-1	TRBD2	TGTGCCAGCAGCTTGTTACTAGCGGGAGTGGGTGAGCAGTTCTTC	CASSLLLAGVGEQFF
once	TRBV27	TRBJ2-2	TRBD1	TGTGCCAGCAGTCAACAGGGGGCGATCACCGGGGAGCTGTTTTTT	CASSQQGAITGELFF
.	TRBV19	TRBJ2-5	.	TGTGCCAGTAAGGTTCCAGGGGGACTGGGTACCCAGTACTTC	CASKVPGGLGTQYF
.	TRBV7-2	TRBJ2-7	TRBD1	TGTGCCAGCAGCTTAGCGGGGACAGGGGTTAAGGGCGAGCAGTACTTC	CASSLAGTGVKGEQYF
.	TRBV5-6	TRBJ2-7	.	TGTGCCAGCAGCTTGCAGGTAAACGAGCAGTACTTC	CASSLQVNEQYF
.	TRBV7-9	TRBJ2-7	.	TGTGCCAGCAGGGATAGCGGAAGCTCCTACGAGCAGTACTTC	CASRDSGSSYEQYF
few	TRBV28	TRBJ2-6	.	TGTGCCAGCAGTGGCACAATGGGGGCGCTTTCTGGGGCCAACGTCCTGACTTTC	CASSGTMGALSGANVLTF
.	TRBV6-1	TRBJ1-5	.	TGTGCCAGCAGTTCTAATAATCAGCCCCAGCATTTT	CASSSNNQPQHF
.	TRBV30	TRBJ1-2	TRBD1	TGTGCCTGGAGTGCAGAACAGGGGAAGGATGGCTACACCTTC	CAWSAEQGKDGYTF
.	TRBV9	TRBJ2-3	.	TGTGCCAGCAGCGGCGAATCATCTCTTGGTACGCAGTATTTT	CASSGESSLGTQYF
.	TRBV5-1	TRBJ1-1	TRBD1	TGCGCCAGCAGCTCAACCCAGGGGGCGCATACTGAAGCTTTCTTT	CASSSTQGAHTEAFF
.	TRBV6-5	TRBJ2-7	TRBD2	TGTGCCAGCAGCGCCGGGGGGGCTAGCCACGAGCAGTACTTC	CASSAGGASHEQYF
.	TRBV7-9	TRBJ1-5	.	TGTGCCAGCAGCCCGGTCGGGGGGAATCAGCCCCAGCATTTT	CASSPVGGNQPQHF
.	TRBV27	TRBJ2-1	TRBD2	TGTGCCAGCAGGGGACTAGCGGGCTACAATGAGCAGTTCTTC	CASRGLAGYNEQFF
.	TRBV7-2	TRBJ2-1	.	TGTGCCAGCAGCCTCAGGGGATCCGTCAATGAGCAGTTCTTC	CASSLRGSVNEQFF
.	TRBV2	TRBJ1-5	.	TGTGCCAGCAGCCAACCAGGGGTCGGAAGCAATCAGCCCCAGCATTTT	CASSQPGVGSNQPQHF
few	TRBV9	TRBJ2-2	TRBD1	TGTGCCAGCAGCGCCGGGACAGCGAACACCGGGGAGCTGTTTTTT	CASSAGTANTGELFF
.	TRBV28	TRBJ1-6	TRBD1	TGTGCCGAAAGCGGGCGGACAGGGCTCAATTCACCCCTCCACTTT	CAESGRTGLNSPLHF
few	TRBV4-1	TRBJ2-7	.	TGCGCCAGCAGCCACCCACGGCGAACGGGGACTCGCGACTACGAGCAGTACTTC	CASSHPRRTGTRDYEQYF
once	TRBV28	TRBJ2-1	TRBD2	TGTGCCACCACGGGGCCTAGCGGCCTAGTTCAGTTCTTC	CATTGPSGLVQFF
.	TRBV7-6	TRBJ1-1	.	TGTGCCAGCAGCTTAGAAAAGTACTCCGAAGCTTTCTTT	CASSLEKYSEAFF
.	TRBV5-1	TRBJ2-3	.	TGCGCCAGCAGCTTGGCCTCAGATACGCAGTATTTT	CASSLASDTQYF
few	TRBV9	TRBJ2-5	.	TGTGCCAGCAGCGTAGGTGGAGAAACCAAAGAGACCCAGTACTTC	CASSVGGETKETQYF
.	TRBV27	TRBJ2-6	TRBD1	TGTGCCAGCAGTTTAGCCCCCGGGACAGGGGCGTCTGGGGCCAACGTCCTGACTTTC	CASSLAPGTGASGANVLTF
.	TRBV7-8	TRBJ2-1	TRBD2	TGTGCCAGCAGCTTAGAAGGGCTAGCGGCCTACAATGAGCAGTTCTTC	CASSLEGLAAYNEQFF
.	TRBV5-1	TRBJ2-7	.	TGCGCCAGCAGCTTGGACGGTCAGGGCTTCGAGCAGTACTTC	CASSLDGQGFEQYF
.	TRBV14	TRBJ2-3	.	TGTGCCAGCAGGACGACAGGCACAGATACGCAGTATTTT	CASRTTGTDTQYF
few	TRBV20-1	TRBJ2-1	.	TGCAGTGCTAGCGGAGGAGATGAGCAGTTCTTC	CSASGGDEQFF
.	TRBV11-3	TRBJ2-1	.	TGTGCCAGCAGCTTAGGGGGGGCCTACAATGAGCAGTTCTTC	CASSLGGAYNEQFF